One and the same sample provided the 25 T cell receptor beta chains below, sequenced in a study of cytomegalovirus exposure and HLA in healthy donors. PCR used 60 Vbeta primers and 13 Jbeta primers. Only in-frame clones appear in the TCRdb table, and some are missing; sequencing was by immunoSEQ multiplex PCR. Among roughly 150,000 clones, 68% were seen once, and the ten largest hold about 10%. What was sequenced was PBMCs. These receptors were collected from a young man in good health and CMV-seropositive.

The CDR3 region has the DNA TGTGCCAGTGAAGGAAAACACAGCTCCTACGAGCAGTACTTC. Translating it yields CASEGKHSSYEQYF. The rearrangement links TRBV7-9 to TRBJ2-7; unclear D gene. This CDR3 contains 14 residues. From germline, CDR1 is SEHNR and CDR2 FQNEAQ (reference sequence). V dropped 9 bases and J dropped 0 bases, with 15 bases sitting between them.

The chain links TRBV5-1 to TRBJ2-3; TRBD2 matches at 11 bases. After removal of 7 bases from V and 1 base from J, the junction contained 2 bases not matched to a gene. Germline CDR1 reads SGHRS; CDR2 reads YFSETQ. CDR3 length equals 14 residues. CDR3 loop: CASEGLAGTDTQYF. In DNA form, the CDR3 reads TGCGCCAGCGAGGGACTAGCGGGCACAGATACGCAGTATTTT.

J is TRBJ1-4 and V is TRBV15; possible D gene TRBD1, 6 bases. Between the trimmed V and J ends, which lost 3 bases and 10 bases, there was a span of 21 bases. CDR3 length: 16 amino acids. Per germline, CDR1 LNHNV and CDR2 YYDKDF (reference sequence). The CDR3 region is CATSSPGGQHRVKLFF. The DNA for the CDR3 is TGTGCCACCAGCAGCCCCGGAGGTCAACACAGGGTAAAACTGTTTTTT.

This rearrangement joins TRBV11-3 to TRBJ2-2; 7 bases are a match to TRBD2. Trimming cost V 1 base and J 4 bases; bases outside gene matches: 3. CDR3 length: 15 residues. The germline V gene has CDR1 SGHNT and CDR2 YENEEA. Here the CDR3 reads CASSLGGRVTGELFF. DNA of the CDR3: TGTGCCAGCAGCTTAGGAGGGAGGGTCACCGGGGAGCTGTTTTTT. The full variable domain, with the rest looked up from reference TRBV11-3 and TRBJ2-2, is EAGVVQSPRYKIIEKKQPVAFWCNPISGHNTLYWYLQNLGQGPELLIRYENEEAVDDSQLPKDRFSAERLKGVDSTLKIQPAELGDSAVYLCASSLGGRVTGELFFGEGSRLTVL.

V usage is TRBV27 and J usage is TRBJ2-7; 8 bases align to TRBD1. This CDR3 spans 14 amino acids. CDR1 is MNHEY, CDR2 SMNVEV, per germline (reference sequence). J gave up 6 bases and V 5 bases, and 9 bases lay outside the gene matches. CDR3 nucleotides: TGTGCCAGCAGTCTAGGGGACAGGAGGGGCGAGCAGTACTTC. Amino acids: CASSLGDRRGEQYF.

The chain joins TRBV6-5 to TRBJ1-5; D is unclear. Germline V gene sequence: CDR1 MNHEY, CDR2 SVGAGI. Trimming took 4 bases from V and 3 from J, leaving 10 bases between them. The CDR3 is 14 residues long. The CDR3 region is CASSSRGDNQPQHF. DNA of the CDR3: TGTGCCAGCAGTTCGAGAGGCGACAATCAGCCCCAGCATTTT.

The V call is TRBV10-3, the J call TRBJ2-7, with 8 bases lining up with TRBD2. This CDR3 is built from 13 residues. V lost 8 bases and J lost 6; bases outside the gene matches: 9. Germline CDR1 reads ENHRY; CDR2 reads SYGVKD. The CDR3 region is CAIFEAGDGEQYF. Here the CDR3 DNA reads TGTGCCATCTTTGAAGCGGGAGACGGCGAGCAGTACTTC.

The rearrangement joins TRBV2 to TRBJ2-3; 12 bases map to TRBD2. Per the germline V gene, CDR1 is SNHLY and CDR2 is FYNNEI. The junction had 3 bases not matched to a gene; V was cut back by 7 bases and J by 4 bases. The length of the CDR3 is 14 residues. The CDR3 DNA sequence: TGTGCCAGCATGACTAGCGGGGGCTCAGATACGCAGTATTTT. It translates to CASMTSGGSDTQYF.

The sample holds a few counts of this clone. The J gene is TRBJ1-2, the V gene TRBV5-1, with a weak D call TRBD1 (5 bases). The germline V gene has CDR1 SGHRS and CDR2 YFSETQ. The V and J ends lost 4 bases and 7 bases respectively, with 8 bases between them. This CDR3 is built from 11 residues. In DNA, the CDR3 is TGCGCCAGCAGCAGGGGTAGTGGCTACACCTTC. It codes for CASSRGSGYTF.

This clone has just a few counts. This CDR3 reads CASTKRQNTEAFF. The CDR3 DNA reads as TGTGCCAGCACCAAGAGGCAGAACACTGAAGCTTTCTTT. The V and J genes are TRBV6-5 and TRBJ1-1; D is ambiguous. From germline, CDR1 is MNHEY and CDR2 SVGAGI. The CDR3 runs 13 residues. Trimming cost V 7 bases and J 1 base, with 10 bases left between them.

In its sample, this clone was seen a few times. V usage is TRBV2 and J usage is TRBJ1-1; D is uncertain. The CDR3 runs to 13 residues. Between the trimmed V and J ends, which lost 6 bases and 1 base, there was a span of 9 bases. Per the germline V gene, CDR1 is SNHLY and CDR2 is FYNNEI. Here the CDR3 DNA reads TGTGCCAGCAGGTCCGGGGAGAACACTGAAGCTTTCTTT. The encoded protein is CASRSGENTEAFF.

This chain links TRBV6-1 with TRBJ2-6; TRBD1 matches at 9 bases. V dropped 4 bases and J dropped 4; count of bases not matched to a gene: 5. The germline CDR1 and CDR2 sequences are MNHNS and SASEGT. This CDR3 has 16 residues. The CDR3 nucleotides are TGTGCCAGCAGTGCACAGGGGGCGCAGGGGGCCAACGTCCTGACTTTC. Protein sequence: CASSAQGAQGANVLTF.

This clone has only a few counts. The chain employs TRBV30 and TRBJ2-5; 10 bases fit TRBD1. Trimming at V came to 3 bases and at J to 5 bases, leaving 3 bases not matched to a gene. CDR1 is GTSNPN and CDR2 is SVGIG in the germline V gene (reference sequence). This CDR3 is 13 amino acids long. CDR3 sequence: CAWRDRGTETQYF. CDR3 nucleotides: TGTGCCTGGAGGGACAGGGGGACGGAGACCCAGTACTTC.

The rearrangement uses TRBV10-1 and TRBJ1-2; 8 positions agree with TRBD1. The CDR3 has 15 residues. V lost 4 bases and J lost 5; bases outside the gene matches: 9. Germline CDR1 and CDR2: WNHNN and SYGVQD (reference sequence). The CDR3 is CASSGNWTGNYGYTF. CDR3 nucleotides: TGCGCCAGCAGTGGGAATTGGACAGGGAATTATGGCTACACCTTC.

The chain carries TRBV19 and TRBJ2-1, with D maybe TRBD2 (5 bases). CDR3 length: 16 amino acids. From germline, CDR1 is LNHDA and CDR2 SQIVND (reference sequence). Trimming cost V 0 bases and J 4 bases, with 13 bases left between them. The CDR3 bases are TGTGCCAGTAGTATAGATTGGAGAGGAGGTTACAATGAGCAGTTCTTC. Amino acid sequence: CASSIDWRGGYNEQFF.

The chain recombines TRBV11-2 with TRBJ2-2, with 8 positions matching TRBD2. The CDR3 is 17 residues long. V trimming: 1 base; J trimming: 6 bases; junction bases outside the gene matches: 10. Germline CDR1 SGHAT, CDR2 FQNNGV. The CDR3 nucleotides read TGTGCCAGCAGCTTAGGCGGGGGGTGGGGTTCGGCCGGGGAGCTGTTTTTT. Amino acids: CASSLGGGWGSAGELFF.

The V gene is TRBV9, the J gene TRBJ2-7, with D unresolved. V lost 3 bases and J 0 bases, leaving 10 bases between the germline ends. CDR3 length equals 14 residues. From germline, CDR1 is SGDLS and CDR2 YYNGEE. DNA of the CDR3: TGTGCCAGCAGCGCCTTAGCTTACTCCTACGAGCAGTACTTC. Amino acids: CASSALAYSYEQYF.

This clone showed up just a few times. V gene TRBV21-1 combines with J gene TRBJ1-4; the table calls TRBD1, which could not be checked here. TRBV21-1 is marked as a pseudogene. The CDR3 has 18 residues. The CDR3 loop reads CASSKGRQNFTTNEKLFF. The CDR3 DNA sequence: TGTGCCAGCAGCAAAGGGAGACAGAACTTCACAACTAATGAAAAACTGTTTTTT.

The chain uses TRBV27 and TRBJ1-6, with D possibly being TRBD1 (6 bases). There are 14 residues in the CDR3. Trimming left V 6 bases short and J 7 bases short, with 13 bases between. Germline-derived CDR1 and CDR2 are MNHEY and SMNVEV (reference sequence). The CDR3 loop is CASSLYRENSPLHF. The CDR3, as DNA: TGTGCCAGCAGCTTGTACAGGGAGAATTCACCCCTCCACTTT.

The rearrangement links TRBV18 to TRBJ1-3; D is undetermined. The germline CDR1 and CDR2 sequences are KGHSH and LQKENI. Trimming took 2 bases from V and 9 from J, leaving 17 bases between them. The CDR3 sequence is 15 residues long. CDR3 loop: CASSPYSQSLGTIYF. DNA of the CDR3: TGTGCCAGCTCACCATATTCTCAATCCCTAGGCACCATATATTTT. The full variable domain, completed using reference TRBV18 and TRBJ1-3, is NAGVMQNPRHLVRRRGQEARLRCSPMKGHSHVYWYRQLPEEGLKFMVYLQKENIIDESGMPKERFSAEFPKEGPSILRIQQVVRGDSAAYFCASSPYSQSLGTIYFGEGSWLTVV.

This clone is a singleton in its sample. CDR3 sequence: CASSPGSSGSSYEQYF. The CDR3 nucleotides are TGTGCCAGCTCACCAGGATCGAGCGGGAGCTCCTACGAGCAGTACTTC. The rearrangement uses TRBV18 and TRBJ2-7; 8 bases are shared with TRBD2. CDR1 and CDR2 (germline): KGHSH, LQKENI. The CDR3 loop spans 16 amino acids. V lost 2 bases, J lost 0 bases, and 6 bases stayed unmatched.

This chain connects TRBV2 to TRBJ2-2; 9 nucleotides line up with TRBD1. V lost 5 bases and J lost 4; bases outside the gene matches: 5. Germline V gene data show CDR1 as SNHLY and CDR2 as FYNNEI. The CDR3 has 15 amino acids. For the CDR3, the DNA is TGTGCCAGCAGTTCCGGGACAGGGCTCACCGGGGAGCTGTTTTTT. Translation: CASSSGTGLTGELFF.

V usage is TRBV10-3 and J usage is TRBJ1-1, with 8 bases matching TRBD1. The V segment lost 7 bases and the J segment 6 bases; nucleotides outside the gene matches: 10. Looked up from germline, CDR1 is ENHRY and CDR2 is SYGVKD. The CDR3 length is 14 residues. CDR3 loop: CAITNDRGLSEAFF. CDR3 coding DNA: TGTGCCATCACTAACGACAGGGGATTATCTGAAGCTTTCTTT.

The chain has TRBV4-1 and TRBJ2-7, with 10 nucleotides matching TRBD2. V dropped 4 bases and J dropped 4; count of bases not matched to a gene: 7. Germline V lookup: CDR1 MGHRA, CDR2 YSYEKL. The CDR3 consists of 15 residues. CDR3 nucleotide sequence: TGCGCCAGCAGCCCCCAGCGGGAGGGCCGGTACGAGCAGTACTTC. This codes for CASSPQREGRYEQYF.

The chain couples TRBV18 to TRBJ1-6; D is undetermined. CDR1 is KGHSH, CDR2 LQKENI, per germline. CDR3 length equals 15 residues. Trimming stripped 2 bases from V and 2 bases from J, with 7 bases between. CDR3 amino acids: CASSPSGAYNSPLHF. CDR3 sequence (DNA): TGTGCCAGCTCACCATCCGGGGCCTATAATTCACCCCTCCACTTT.